Presented here are 26 T cell receptor beta chains from one specimen sequenced in a study of cytomegalovirus exposure and HLA in healthy donors. Primers for the PCR totalled 60 Vbeta and 13 Jbeta. Using immunoSEQ multiplex PCR, the repertoire was profiled, and TCRdb retains in-frame clones only, with some absent. The table includes some 190,000 clones, about four fifths detected once. What was sequenced was PBMCs. These receptors were obtained from a male donor in good health and CMV-seronegative.

This chain uses TRBV5-7 with TRBJ1-2; TRBD1 matches 7 bases. Being an ORF, TRBV5-7 has a function that is uncertain. The CDR3 covers 14 residues. J gave up 8 bases and V 3 bases, and 10 bases lay outside the gene matches. The CDR3 DNA reads as TGTGCCAGCAGCTGGGAACCGACAGGGAACGGCTACACCTTC. Its translation is CASSWEPTGNGYTF.

The chain has TRBV6-1 and TRBJ2-7; TRBD2 matches at 9 bases. This CDR3 has 15 amino acids. Germline V lookup: CDR1 MNHNS, CDR2 SASEGT. Trimming cost V 5 bases and J 0 bases; bases outside gene matches: 5. CDR3 sequence reads: CASSFSGGSSYEQYF. In nucleotides, the CDR3 is TGTGCCAGCAGTTTTAGCGGGGGAAGCTCCTACGAGCAGTACTTC.

The chain carries TRBV5-5 and TRBJ2-1; the D is unclear. This CDR3 has 11 residues. From germline, CDR1 is SGHKS and CDR2 YYEKEE (reference sequence). Trimming pared 5 bases from V and 4 bases from J, leaving 4 bases between. Here the CDR3 reads CASRLYNEQFF. CDR3 nucleotides: TGTGCCAGCAGGCTATACAATGAGCAGTTCTTC.

The V call is TRBV19, the J call TRBJ2-7, with 10 nucleotides matching TRBD2. V lost 6 bases and J lost 3; bases outside the gene matches: 2. The CDR3 loop spans 13 amino acids. CDR1 is LNHDA and CDR2 is SQIVND in the germline V gene (reference sequence). The CDR3 DNA follows: TGTGCCAGTAGCTTAGCGGGAGGCTACGAGCAGTACTTC. This gives the protein CASSLAGGYEQYF.

The V gene is TRBV5-4, the J gene TRBJ2-1; 9 bases map to TRBD1. Germline V gives CDR1 SGHNT, CDR2 YYREEE (reference sequence). CDR3 length equals 16 residues. The junction had 9 bases not matched to a gene; V was cut back by 1 base and J by 7 bases. CDR3 sequence reads: CASSLPGRTGVNEQFF. The CDR3 DNA reads as TGTGCCAGCAGCTTGCCAGGTCGGACAGGGGTAAATGAGCAGTTCTTC.

The chain combines TRBV5-5 with TRBJ1-1; D may be TRBD1 (6 bases). Per the germline V gene, CDR1 is SGHKS and CDR2 is YYEKEE (reference sequence). This CDR3 has 14 amino acids. The V and J ends lost 4 bases and 4 bases respectively, with 14 bases between them. The CDR3 DNA sequence: TGTGCCAGCAGCGTGGACAGTTTATTCACTGAAGCTTTCTTT. This translates into CASSVDSLFTEAFF.

The chain's CDR3 is CSVLSGTHNEQFF. In nucleotides, the CDR3 is TGCAGCGTTCTCAGCGGGACTCACAATGAGCAGTTCTTC. The chain links TRBV29-1 to TRBJ2-1, with 7 bases lining up with TRBD2. CDR3 length: 13 residues. J lost 5 bases, V lost 5 bases, and 6 bases had no gene match. CDR1 and CDR2 (germline): SQVTM, ANQGSEA.

V gene TRBV18 combines with J gene TRBJ1-1; 7 bases map to TRBD1. The CDR3 extends over 15 amino acids. The V gene's germline CDR1 is KGHSH and CDR2 LQKENI. Trimming took 3 bases from V and 2 from J; bases not matched to a gene: 6. The CDR3 loop is CASSPLGTDNTEAFF. The CDR3, as DNA: TGTGCCAGCTCACCCCTAGGGACAGACAACACTGAAGCTTTCTTT.

The genes are TRBV28 and TRBJ2-7, with TRBD1 as a possible D gene (6 bases). V lost 2 bases and J 5 bases, leaving 10 bases between the germline ends. The CDR3 is 13 amino acids. Germline loops: CDR1 MDHEN, CDR2 SYDVKM. The CDR3 coding sequence is TGTGCCAGCAGTTTAAGAACAGGGAACGAGCAGTACTTC. The encoded protein is CASSLRTGNEQYF.

The rearrangement joins TRBV9 to TRBJ2-3; D is undetermined. The V and J ends lost 4 bases and 4 bases respectively, with 16 bases between them. The length of the CDR3 is 15 residues. Germline CDR1 reads SGDLS; CDR2 reads YYNGEE. The CDR3 DNA follows: TGTGCCAGCAGCCCGAGGTCCAGCTCCTCAGATACGCAGTATTTT. Protein: CASSPRSSSSDTQYF. Variable domain in full (rest from reference TRBV9 and TRBJ2-3): DSGVTQTPKHLITATGQRVTLRCSPRSGDLSVYWYQQSLDQGLQFLIQYYNGEERAKGNILERFSAQQFPDLHSELNLSSLELGDSALYFCASSPRSSSSDTQYFGPGTRLTVL.

This clone occurred a few times. The rearrangement uses TRBV7-2 and TRBJ1-4, with TRBD1 identical over 8 bases. CDR3 length: 15 amino acids. With V trimmed by 1 base and J by 8 bases, 6 bases remained unmatched. Looked up from germline, CDR1 is SGHTA and CDR2 is FQGNSA. CDR3 sequence reads: CASSLGFRGREKLFF. CDR3 DNA: TGTGCCAGCAGCTTAGGGTTCAGGGGGCGAGAAAAACTGTTTTTT.

In this sample, this clone turned up a few times. V is TRBV19 and J is TRBJ1-2; 7 nucleotides line up with TRBD1. V was pared by 2 bases and J by 6 bases, with 3 bases of the junction left unmatched. Germline values: CDR1 LNHDA, CDR2 SQIVND (reference sequence). This CDR3 contains 13 residues. CDR3 sequence reads: CASSITTGDGYTF. The CDR3 DNA reads as TGTGCCAGTAGTATAACCACAGGGGATGGCTACACCTTC. The full variable domain, with the rest looked up from reference TRBV19 and TRBJ1-2, is DGGITQSPKYLFRKEGQNVTLSCEQNLNHDAMYWYRQDPGQGLRLIYYSQIVNDFQKGDIAEGYSVSREKKESFPLTVTSAQKNPTAFYLCASSITTGDGYTFGSGTRLTVV.

The rearrangement links TRBV20-1 to TRBJ2-7; TRBD1 might be the D (5 bases). Germline V gene sequence: CDR1 DFQATT, CDR2 SNEGSKA (reference sequence). Trimming cost V 0 bases and J 10 bases, with 10 bases left between them. The CDR3 runs to 11 residues. CDR3 amino acids: CSARDRGSQYF. The CDR3 bases are TGCAGTGCTAGAGATAGGGGAAGCCAGTACTTC.

The V call is TRBV7-9, the J call TRBJ2-5; 13 bases fit TRBD2. The germline CDR1 and CDR2 sequences are SEHNR and FQNEAQ (reference sequence). The CDR3 extends over 16 amino acids. Trimming cost V 2 bases and J 2 bases; bases outside gene matches: 2. This CDR3 is CASSLTSGGAQETQYF. DNA of the CDR3: TGTGCCAGCAGCTTAACTAGCGGGGGGGCTCAAGAGACCCAGTACTTC.

The chain carries TRBV19 and TRBJ1-5; 10 nucleotides agree with TRBD1. Germline V lookup: CDR1 LNHDA, CDR2 SQIVND (reference sequence). The ends lost 4 bases at V and 4 bases at J; junction bases unmatched: 7. The CDR3 is 16 residues long. CDR3 protein: CASSTTRTGGNQPQHF. In DNA, the CDR3 is TGTGCCAGTAGTACTACTCGGACAGGGGGAAATCAGCCCCAGCATTTT.

This clone was recorded many times. The rearrangement links TRBV28 to TRBJ1-4; a weak D match, TRBD1 (5 bases). The germline gives CDR1 MDHEN, CDR2 SYDVKM. The CDR3 is 13 amino acids. Trimming shortened V by 6 bases and J by 8 bases, and 13 bases separated the two germline ends. The chain's CDR3 is CASRGLPGEKLFF. The CDR3 nucleotides are TGTGCCAGCAGGGGACTCCCAGGCGAAAAACTGTTTTTT.

The V gene is TRBV4-2, the J gene TRBJ1-2; 8 bases are a match to TRBD1. Germline trimming cut 5 bases from V and 1 base from J; bases unmatched to any gene: 15. This CDR3 spans 18 amino acids. Germline V gene lookup returns CDR1 LGHNA and CDR2 YNFKEQ. In nucleotides, the CDR3 is TGTGCCAGCAGCGGAGGTGGGCGACAGGGGACCTTTAACTATGGCTACACCTTC. Its translation: CASSGGGRQGTFNYGYTF.

V usage is TRBV28 and J usage is TRBJ2-5; possible D gene TRBD1, 6 bases. The CDR3 is made up of 15 amino acids. Germline assignment: CDR1 MDHEN and CDR2 SYDVKM. V lost 2 bases and J lost 5, with 15 bases in between. The CDR3 DNA follows: TGTGCCAGCAGTTTAGACAGGAGAGAAGGGGAGACCCAGTACTTC. It is translated as CASSLDRREGETQYF.

This clone was seen just once. This chain connects TRBV4-2 to TRBJ2-3, with 16 bases aligning to TRBD2. The germline CDR1 and CDR2 sequences are LGHNA and YNFKEQ. Trimming removed 5 bases from V and 0 bases from J; junction bases left unmatched: 2. CDR3 size: 17 residues. CDR3 DNA: TGTGCCAGCAGCTTGGGACTAGCGGGGGGGAGCACAGATACGCAGTATTTT. Its translation is CASSLGLAGGSTDTQYF.

The rearrangement joins TRBV6-4 to TRBJ2-3; TRBD2 matches 9 bases. This CDR3 is 16 amino acids long. J was trimmed by 1 base and V by 6 bases; bases with no gene match: 8. Germline V gives CDR1 MRHNA, CDR2 SNTAGT. Written as DNA, the CDR3 is TGTGCCAGCAGCCACGGGGTAGCGGGAGGCACAGATACGCAGTATTTT. It encodes CASSHGVAGGTDTQYF.

Points on this clone: The germline gene is not matched at one end of the junction; a read error may be the cause. J is TRBJ2-7 and V is TRBV7-9; 7 bases match TRBD1. CDR1 is SEHNR and CDR2 is FQNEAQ in the germline V gene (reference sequence). This CDR3 is 12 amino acids long. In DNA form, the CDR3 reads TGTTCCAGCAAGGGACAGACCTACGAGCAGTACTTC. It yields the protein CSSKGQTYEQYF.

V and J are TRBV19 and TRBJ1-1; D not resolved. The CDR3 is made up of 14 amino acids. V dropped 3 bases and J dropped 4 bases, with 12 bases sitting between them. In germline, CDR1 is LNHDA, CDR2 SQIVND (reference sequence). As DNA, the CDR3 is TGTGCCAGTAGTATGTACGGGTCGGGCACTGAAGCTTTCTTT. Protein sequence: CASSMYGSGTEAFF.

This clone was found a few times. CDR3 in amino acids: CASSTGPEAFF. The CDR3 bases are TGTGCCAGCAGCACCGGTCCCGAAGCTTTCTTT. The chain uses TRBV7-8 and TRBJ1-1; D gene uncertain. With 5 bases removed from V and 8 bases from J, the gap between germline ends came to 9 bases. Germline lookup yields CDR1 SGHVS and CDR2 FQNEAQ. This CDR3 has 11 amino acids.

The J gene is TRBJ1-5, the V gene TRBV9; weak D call: TRBD1 (5 bases). Trimming pared 4 bases from V and 3 bases from J, leaving 11 bases between. The CDR3 length is 14 residues. Germline loops: CDR1 SGDLS, CDR2 YYNGEE. The CDR3 DNA sequence: TGTGCCAGCAGCCGGTCAGGGCTCAATCAGCCCCAGCATTTT. Amino acids: CASSRSGLNQPQHF. The full variable domain, in which reference TRBV9 and TRBJ1-5 provide the parts outside the CDR3, is DSGVTQTPKHLITATGQRVTLRCSPRSGDLSVYWYQQSLDQGLQFLIQYYNGEERAKGNILERFSAQQFPDLHSELNLSSLELGDSALYFCASSRSGLNQPQHFGDGTRLSIL.

The sample holds one count of this clone. The chain links TRBV9 to TRBJ2-2; TRBD2 matches at 10 bases. The germline V gene encodes CDR1 SGDLS and CDR2 YYNGEE. The CDR3 length is 15 residues. V shed 5 bases and J 3 bases; nucleotides not matched to a gene: 4. CDR3 DNA: TGTGCCAGCAGTCGGACTAGCGGATACACCGGGGAGCTGTTTTTT. Its translation is CASSRTSGYTGELFF. The full variable domain, completed using reference TRBV9 and TRBJ2-2, is DSGVTQTPKHLITATGQRVTLRCSPRSGDLSVYWYQQSLDQGLQFLIQYYNGEERAKGNILERFSAQQFPDLHSELNLSSLELGDSALYFCASSRTSGYTGELFFGEGSRLTVL.

This clone was counted a few times. The CDR3 region is CASSPGQGTGEQFF. The CDR3 nucleotides read TGTGCCAGCAGCCCCGGACAGGGAACGGGTGAGCAGTTCTTC. This sequence joins TRBV7-9 and TRBJ2-1, with 8 positions matching TRBD1. V lost 5 bases to trimming and J lost 9 bases; unmatched junction nucleotides: 9. This CDR3 has 14 residues. The V gene's germline CDR1 is SEHNR and CDR2 FQNEAQ (reference sequence).